The 2 T cell receptor beta chains listed next were all sequenced from one sample in a study of preoperative IRX-2 immunotherapy in early breast cancer. TCRdb's table, derived via immunoSEQ multiplex PCR, lists solely in-frame clones and lacks some. The sample lists about 98,000 clones, about nine tenths occurring once. Treatment specified: preoperative locoregional IRX-2 cytokine immunotherapy. This material consisted of tumor tissue, taken after IRX-2 immunotherapy. These receptors were taken from a human donor with breast cancer.

V gene TRBV18 combines with J gene TRBJ1-5; D is unclear. The ends were cut back, 2 bases at V and 5 bases at J, with 7 bases in the middle. The CDR3 runs to 13 residues. The germline V gene encodes CDR1 KGHSH and CDR2 LQKENI. The CDR3 reads CASSPGVDQPQHF. The CDR3 nucleotides are TGTGCCAGCTCACCAGGCGTCGATCAGCCCCAGCATTTT. The full variable domain, its missing parts supplied by reference TRBV18 and TRBJ1-5, is NAGVMQNPRHLVRRRGQEARLRCSPMKGHSHVYWYRQLPEEGLKFMVYLQKENIIDESGMPKERFSAEFPKEGPSILRIQQVVRGDSAAYFCASSPGVDQPQHFGDGTRLSIL.

This clone was seen just once. This chain uses TRBV19 with TRBJ2-2; a possible D gene is TRBD1 (5 bases). Trimming took off 1 base at V and 0 bases at J, with 12 bases between the two ends. CDR3 length equals 17 residues. The germline CDR1 and CDR2 sequences are LNHDA and SQIVND (reference sequence). This CDR3 reads CASSIGGSYANTGELFF. The DNA for the CDR3 is TGTGCCAGTAGTATAGGGGGCAGCTACGCGAACACCGGGGAGCTGTTTTTT. The full variable domain, completed using reference TRBV19 and TRBJ2-2, is DGGITQSPKYLFRKEGQNVTLSCEQNLNHDAMYWYRQDPGQGLRLIYYSQIVNDFQKGDIAEGYSVSREKKESFPLTVTSAQKNPTAFYLCASSIGGSYANTGELFFGEGSRLTVL.